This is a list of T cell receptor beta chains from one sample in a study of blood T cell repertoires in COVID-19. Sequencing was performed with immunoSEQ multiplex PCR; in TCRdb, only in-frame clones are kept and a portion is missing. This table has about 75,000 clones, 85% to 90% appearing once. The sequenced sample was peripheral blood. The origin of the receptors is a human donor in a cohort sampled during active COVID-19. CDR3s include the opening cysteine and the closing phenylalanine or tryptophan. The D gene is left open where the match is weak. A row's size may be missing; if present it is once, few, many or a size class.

CASRSPGVGSYNEQFF	TGCGCCAGCCGATCCCCGGGGGTCGGCTCCTACAATGAGCAGTTCTTC	NA	NA	TRBJ2-1	TRBV5-1
CASSLRSGGPGVEQYF	TGTGCCAGCAGCCTTCGTAGCGGGGGTCCTGGGGTCGAGCAGTACTTC	NA	TRBD2	TRBJ2-7	TRBV14
CASSPRTGVGGELFF	TGCGCCAGCAGCCCACGGACAGGGGTTGGTGGGGAGCTGTTTTTT	NA	TRBD1	TRBJ2-2	TRBV5-1
CASSRGQGNRNTEAFF	TGCGCCAGCAGCCGGGGACAGGGGAACCGAAACACTGAAGCTTTCTTT	NA	TRBD1	TRBJ1-1	TRBV5-1
CASSLSSYEQYF	TGTGCCAGCAGCCTCAGCTCCTACGAGCAGTACTTC	NA	NA	TRBJ2-7	TRBV7-9
CAISEPASGGVNEQFF	TGTGCCATCAGTGAACCCGCTAGCGGGGGGGTAAATGAGCAGTTCTTC	NA	TRBD2	TRBJ2-1	TRBV10-3
CATPPRDRVRFWSYEQYF	TGTGCCACCCCCCCCCGGGACAGGGTACGATTTTGGTCCTACGAGCAGTACTTC	NA	NA	TRBJ2-7	TRBV21-1
CASSFMGQQGGEQFF	TGTGCCAGCAGTTTTATGGGGCAGCAGGGCGGTGAGCAGTTCTTC	NA	NA	TRBJ2-1	TRBV28
CASSLQGINQPQHF	TGTGCCAGCAGTCTACAGGGGATCAATCAGCCCCAGCATTTT	NA	TRBD1	TRBJ1-5	TRBV6-2/TRBV6-3
CASGVSGSPPDEQFF	TGTGCCAGCGGGGTAAGCGGGTCCCCCCCGGATGAGCAGTTCTTC	NA	NA	TRBJ2-1	TRBV9
CASSLGANTQYF	TGTGCCAGCAGCTTAGGAGCTAATACGCAGTATTTT	once	NA	TRBJ2-3	TRBV7-2
CASNPPGPNTEAFF	TGTGCCAGCAACCCCCCAGGTCCGAACACTGAAGCTTTCTTT	NA	NA	TRBJ1-1	TRBV9
CASSLVRGRSVGVPYGYTF	TGTGCCAGCAGCTTGGTTAGGGGCAGGTCGGTTGGGGTGCCCTATGGCTACACCTTC	NA	NA	TRBJ1-2	TRBV5-4
CASSYSGQGNNEQFF	TGTGCCAGCAGTTACTCGGGACAGGGGAACAATGAGCAGTTCTTC	NA	TRBD1	TRBJ2-1	TRBV6-2/TRBV6-3
CASSSSGVEQYF	TGTGCCAGCAGCTCCTCCGGGGTCGAGCAGTACTTC	NA	NA	TRBJ2-7	TRBV5-6
CASSLDSGGSQPQHF	TGTGCCAGCAGCTTAGACTCCGGGGGGAGTCAGCCCCAGCATTTT	NA	NA	TRBJ1-5	TRBV7-2
CASSARLAALMDTQYF	TGTGCCAGCAGCGCCCGACTAGCGGCACTAATGGATACGCAGTATTTT	NA	TRBD2	TRBJ2-3	TRBV7-9
CASNAQGHSGYTF	TGTGCCAGCAACGCCCAGGGGCACAGTGGCTACACCTTC	NA	NA	TRBJ1-2	TRBV6-5
CASSQVGNEQFF	TGCGCCAGCAGCCAAGTCGGTAATGAGCAGTTCTTC	once	NA	TRBJ2-1	TRBV4-1
CASRSLDFGTGELFF	TGTGCCAGTAGATCCCTAGATTTTGGAACCGGGGAGCTGTTTTTT	NA	NA	TRBJ2-2	TRBV19
CASSQVMTGGNTEAFF	TGTGCCAGCAGCCAGGTAATGACGGGAGGGAACACTGAAGCTTTCTTT	NA	NA	TRBJ1-1	TRBV3-1/TRBV3-2
CASSPRDRTRTQYF	TGTGCCAGCAGTCCCCGGGACAGGACTCGGACCCAGTACTTC	NA	TRBD1	TRBJ2-5	TRBV7-8
CASSQDGTANEKLFF	TGCGCCAGCAGCCAAGACGGGACAGCTAATGAAAAACTGTTTTTT	NA	TRBD1	TRBJ1-4	TRBV4-3
CATSGRTSGARSSYEQYF	TGTGCCACCAGCGGAAGGACTAGCGGGGCCCGAAGCTCCTACGAGCAGTACTTC	NA	TRBD2	TRBJ2-7	TRBV15
CSASSGGAQGYTF	TGCAGCGCATCCTCGGGGGGGGCGCAGGGCTACACCTTC	NA	NA	TRBJ1-2	TRBV29-1
CASSAGRDTYNEKLFF	TGTGCCAGCAGCGCCGGCCGGGACACCTATAATGAAAAACTGTTTTTT	NA	NA	TRBJ1-4	TRBV7-6
CASSSVPGQGMGAGNTIYF	TGCGCCAGCAGCTCAGTCCCGGGACAGGGGATGGGAGCTGGAAACACCATATATTTT	NA	TRBD1	TRBJ1-3	TRBV5-1
CASSQDIFWGLAEETQYF	TGTGCCAGCAGCCAAGATATTTTTTGGGGTCTAGCGGAAGAGACCCAGTACTTC	once	TRBD2	TRBJ2-5	TRBV3-1/TRBV3-2
CASSLFGNTDTQYF	TGTGCCAGCAGTTTATTCGGGAACACAGATACGCAGTATTTT	NA	NA	TRBJ2-3	TRBV28
CASSLGGTGTSYEQYF	TGCGCCAGCAGCTTGGGGGGGACAGGGACCTCCTACGAGCAGTACTTC	NA	TRBD1	TRBJ2-7	TRBV5-1
CASSISPGQLGYTF	TGCGCCAGCAGCATCTCCCCGGGACAACTTGGCTACACCTTC	NA	NA	TRBJ1-2	TRBV5-1
CASSSSSTLNTGELFF	TGCGCCAGCAGCTCTTCTAGCACTCTCAACACCGGGGAGCTGTTTTTT	NA	NA	TRBJ2-2	TRBV5-1
CAWNWGRGKNIQYF	TGTGCCTGGAATTGGGGGCGCGGCAAAAACATTCAGTACTTC	NA	NA	TRBJ2-4	TRBV30
CASSRGGSTNEKLFF	TGTGCCAGCAGCAGAGGAGGGTCCACTAATGAAAAACTGTTTTTT	once	NA	TRBJ1-4	TRBV5-4
CASSSTGNTEAFF	TGTGCCAGCAGCTCCACGGGGAACACTGAAGCTTTCTTT	NA	NA	TRBJ1-1	TRBV7-2
CASSLIAGGPETQYF	TGTGCCAGCAGCTTAATCGCGGGAGGGCCTGAGACCCAGTACTTC	NA	TRBD2	TRBJ2-5	TRBV7-3
CASSSRREGGSNQPQHF	TGTGCCAGCAGCTCCCGGAGGGAGGGAGGGAGCAATCAGCCCCAGCATTTT	many	NA	TRBJ1-5	TRBV5-6
CASSFRQGNGYTF	TGTGCCAGCAGTTTCAGACAGGGAAACGGCTACACCTTC	NA	TRBD1	TRBJ1-2	TRBV12-3/TRBV12-4
CASSQVGVVTKNTEAFF	TGCGCCAGCAGCCAAGTAGGAGTAGTTACCAAGAACACTGAAGCTTTCTTT	NA	NA	TRBJ1-1	TRBV4-1
CASRPMTGEIIYGYTF	TGTGCCAGCAGACCGATGACAGGCGAGATCATCTATGGCTACACCTTC	NA	NA	TRBJ1-2	TRBV6-6
CASSMSPGGAFF	TGTGCCAGTAGTATGTCCCCGGGTGGAGCTTTCTTT	NA	NA	TRBJ1-1	TRBV19
CASSLWDRVRYGYTF	TGTGCCAGCAGCTTGTGGGACAGGGTCAGATATGGCTACACCTTC	NA	TRBD1	TRBJ1-2	TRBV5-8
CASSSRTENTDTQYF	TGTGCCAGCAGTTCCCGGACAGAGAACACAGATACGCAGTATTTT	NA	NA	TRBJ2-3	TRBV6-5
CASSQEGTNGDTQYF	TGTGCCAGCAGCCAAGAAGGGACTAATGGGGATACGCAGTATTTT	NA	TRBD2	TRBJ2-3	TRBV14
CASTGDRSTDTQYF	TGTGCCAGCACCGGGGACAGATCCACAGATACGCAGTATTTT	NA	TRBD1	TRBJ2-3	TRBV2
CASSGAGAQETQYF	TGTGCCAGCTCCGGGGCGGGGGCTCAAGAGACCCAGTACTTC	once	NA	TRBJ2-5	TRBV9
CASSLIGGLYGYTF	TGTGCCAGCAGCTTGATAGGGGGCCTCTATGGCTACACCTTC	NA	TRBD1	TRBJ1-2	TRBV5-5
CSAAPTSGAYEQYF	TGCAGCGCCGCCCCAACTAGCGGTGCCTACGAGCAGTACTTC	NA	TRBD2	TRBJ2-7	TRBV29-1
CASSLEQAAYGYTF	TGTGCCAGCAGCTTAGAACAGGCCGCCTATGGCTACACCTTC	NA	NA	TRBJ1-2	TRBV7-9
CASSLVGGIYSGNTIYF	TGCGCCAGCAGCTTGGTGGGGGGGATTTACTCTGGAAACACCATATATTTT	NA	NA	TRBJ1-3	TRBV5-1
CASSQAPGLAYEQFF	TGCGCCAGCAGCCAAGCCCCGGGACTAGCCTATGAGCAGTTCTTC	NA	TRBD2	TRBJ2-1	TRBV4-3
CASSEALLAQETQYF	TGTGCCAGCAGTGAAGCGCTTCTGGCTCAAGAGACCCAGTACTTC	NA	NA	TRBJ2-5	TRBV2